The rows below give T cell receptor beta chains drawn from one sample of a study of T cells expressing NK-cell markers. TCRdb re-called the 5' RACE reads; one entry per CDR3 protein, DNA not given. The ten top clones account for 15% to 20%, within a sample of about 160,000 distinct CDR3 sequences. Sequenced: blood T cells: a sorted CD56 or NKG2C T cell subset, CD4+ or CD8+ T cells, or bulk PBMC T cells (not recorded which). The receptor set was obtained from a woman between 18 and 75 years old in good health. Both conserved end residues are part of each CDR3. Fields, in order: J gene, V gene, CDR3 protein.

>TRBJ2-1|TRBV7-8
CASSEDRGSYNEQFF
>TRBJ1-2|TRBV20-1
CSASGLGQGYGYTF
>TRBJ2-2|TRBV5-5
CASSLQVTVTGELFF
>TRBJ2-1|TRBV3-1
CASSQDPGRYNEQFF
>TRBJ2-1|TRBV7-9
CASSLLQGAGEQFF
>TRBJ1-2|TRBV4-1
CASTKTGGDYGYTF
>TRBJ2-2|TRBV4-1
CASSQGLAGNTGELFF
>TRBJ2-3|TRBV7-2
CASSTPRGGTDTQYF
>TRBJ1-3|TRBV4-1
CASSQEGGGGPSGNTIYF
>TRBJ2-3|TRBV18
CASSQGQGGSDTQYF
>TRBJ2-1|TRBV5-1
CASLLTSGGYNEQFF
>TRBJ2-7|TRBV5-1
CASSLAGTEHEQYF
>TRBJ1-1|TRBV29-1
CSGGQGMNTEAFF
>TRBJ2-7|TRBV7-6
CASSPTGRAVPYEQYF
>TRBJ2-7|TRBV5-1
CASSLAATGGSSYEQYF
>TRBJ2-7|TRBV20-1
CSARGDGPYEQYF
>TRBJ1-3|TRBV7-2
CASSSQGVAGNTIYF
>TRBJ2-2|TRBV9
CASSVGVIQYGELFF
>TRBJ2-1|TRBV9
CASSVFSSNEQFF
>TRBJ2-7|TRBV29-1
CSKSRPGRSYEQYF
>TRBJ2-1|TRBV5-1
CASSLWDRVDNEQFF
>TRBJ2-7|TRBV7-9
CASSLETGNEQYF
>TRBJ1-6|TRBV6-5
CASSYGVSYNSPLHF
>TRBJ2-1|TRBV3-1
CASSLGTGGEQFF
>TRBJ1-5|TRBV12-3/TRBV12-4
CASSLTGPNQPQHF
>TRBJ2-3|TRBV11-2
CASSPRGTDTQYF
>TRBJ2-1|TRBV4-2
CASSQASLAGVYNEQFF
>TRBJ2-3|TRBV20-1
CSARPTSGRASGTDTQYF
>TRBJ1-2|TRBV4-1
CASSHDPPGSGYTF
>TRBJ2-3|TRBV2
CASSERRGAADTQYF
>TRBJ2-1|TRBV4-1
CASSSRTSGRALVGIEQFF